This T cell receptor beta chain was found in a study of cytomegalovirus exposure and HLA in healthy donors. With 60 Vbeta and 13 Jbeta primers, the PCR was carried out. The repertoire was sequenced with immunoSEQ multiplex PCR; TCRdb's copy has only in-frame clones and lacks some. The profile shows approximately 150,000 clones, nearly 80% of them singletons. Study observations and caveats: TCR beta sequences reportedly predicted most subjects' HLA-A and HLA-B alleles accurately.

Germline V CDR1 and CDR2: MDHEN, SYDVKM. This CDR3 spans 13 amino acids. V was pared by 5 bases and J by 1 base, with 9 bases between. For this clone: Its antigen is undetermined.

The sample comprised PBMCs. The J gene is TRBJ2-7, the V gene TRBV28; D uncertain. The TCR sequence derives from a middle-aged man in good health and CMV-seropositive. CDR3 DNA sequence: TGTGCCAGCAGTCCCCCCCATTCCTACGAGCAGTACTTC. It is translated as CASSPPHSYEQYF.